Reported below is one TCR beta chain. Its antigen is unidentified. Only healthy Caucasians were enrolled as donors. TCRdb redid the calling of the 5' RACE reads with MiXCR, one entry per CDR3 protein. The data show about 530,000 distinct CDR3 sequences, around 22% seen once. CDR1 SGHVS and CDR2 FQNEAQ come from the germline V gene. The CDR3 extends over 17 amino acids. The V segment lost 5 bases and the J segment 0 bases; nucleotides outside the gene matches: 12. The sample comes from a study of identical twins. Study results and limitations: Without tracking the same donors, conclusions rested on cross-sectional statistical analysis.

The same specimen was also included in a second study, on yellow fever vaccine responses in identical twins. That investigation notes: It has been reported that, in twins, the vaccine T cell response seemed partly convergent and partly personalized.

This clonotype was sampled from a woman younger than 35 in good health. This rearrangement joins TRBV7-8 to TRBJ2-7; 8 bases are a match to TRBD1. The sample comprised CD4+ T cells sorted from blood. The chain's CDR3 is CASSTGTGWRSSYEQYV. In nucleotides, the CDR3 is TGTGCCAGCAGCACCGGGACAGGTTGGAGAAGCTCCTACGAGCAGTACGTC.